This T cell receptor (beta chain) is drawn from a study of human CD8 memory T cell subsets. Findings of the study overall: Overlapping only minimally, the repertoires of stem-like memory and precursor exhausted T cells were largely separate from each other.

With respect to this clonotype: Its antigen is not identified.

The authors defined TPEX cells as CCR7+ PD-1+ TIGIT+ early memory CD8+ T cells carrying exhausted-like traits. The PBMC were taken from buffy coats given by healthy donors. Per subset, duplicate vials of under 180,000 sorted CD8+ T cells supplied RNA. CDR1 is SGHAT, CDR2 FQNNGV, per germline. This CDR3 has 15 residues. UMI-labeled 5' RACE was used to make TCR beta libraries. TCRdb re-called the 5' RACE reads; one entry per CDR3 protein, DNA not given. The sample totals over 5,500 distinct CDR3 sequences. This rearrangement joins TRBV11-2 to TRBJ1-2; TCRdb indicates TRBD1, and absent DNA this call remains unverified. Sequencing was done on a sample of CD8+ T cells from PBMCs. This receptor was obtained from a human donor in good health. The CDR3 protein is CASSSGGTPNYGYTF.